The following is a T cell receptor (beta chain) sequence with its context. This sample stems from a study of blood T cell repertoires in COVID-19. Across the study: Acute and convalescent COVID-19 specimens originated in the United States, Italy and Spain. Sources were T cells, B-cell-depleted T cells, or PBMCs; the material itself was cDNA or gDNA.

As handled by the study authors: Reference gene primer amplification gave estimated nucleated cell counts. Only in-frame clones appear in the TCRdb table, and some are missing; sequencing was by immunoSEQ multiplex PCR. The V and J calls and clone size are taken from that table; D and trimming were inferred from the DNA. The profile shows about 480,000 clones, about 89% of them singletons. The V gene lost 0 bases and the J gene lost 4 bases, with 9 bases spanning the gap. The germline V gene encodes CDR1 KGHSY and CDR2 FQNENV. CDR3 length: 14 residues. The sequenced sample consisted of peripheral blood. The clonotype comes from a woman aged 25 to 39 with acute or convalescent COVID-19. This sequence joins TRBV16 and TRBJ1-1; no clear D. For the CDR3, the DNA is TGTGCCAGCAGCCAATCGTCCAGGTCCACTGAAGCTTTCTTT. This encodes CASSQSSRSTEAFF.